This TCR beta chain stems from a study of glioma-infiltrating T cells. Notes on the study in general: Tissue-blood divergence was below expectation in non-neoplastic patients, above in gliomas. Tissue and blood shared very few CDR3 sequences.

This clonotype was counted between two and nine times. Its antigen remains unidentified. Amplification of TCR alpha and beta CDR3 regions from RNA used iRepertoire nested multiplex PCR. One-step reverse transcription and amplification started from approximately 100-400 ng of tissue mRNA or PBMC total RNA. One entry per CDR3 protein results from TCRdb running MiXCR on the multiplex PCR reads. The sample contains some 120,000 distinct CDR3 sequences, roughly 23% of which appear only once. Germline loops: CDR1 SGHTA, CDR2 FQGTGA. The V end was cut by 2 bases, the J end by 2 bases, with 10 bases between. The CDR3 contains 14 residues.

The sequenced sample consisted of glioma tissue, nonneoplastic brain tissue, or PBMCs (not recorded which). The receptor was derived from a human donor with low-grade glioma or glioblastoma, undergoing nonglioma brain surgery, or in good health (not recorded which). The chain is built from TRBV7-3 and TRBJ2-7, with D tentatively TRBD2 (6 bases). CDR3 amino acids: CASSLDGSPYEQYF. For the CDR3, the DNA is TGTGCCAGCAGCTTAGACGGGAGCCCCTACGAGCAGTACTTC.